This T cell receptor gamma chain was identified during a study of Vδ1+ human thymocytes. General study results and limits: Thymic TRG and TRD repertoires appeared highly polyclonal.

RNA was extracted from the cells and then reverse transcribed. Multiplex PCR used pooled V-gene forward primers and a constant-region reverse primer to amplify CDR3s. TCRdb reprocessed the multiplex PCR reads using CATT. The data hold about 36,000 gamma-chain clones, with over 20% observed a single time. Trimming cost V 1 base and J 0 bases; bases outside gene matches: 11. This CDR3 region has 18 residues. CDR1 is VTNTFY and CDR2 is YDVSTARD in the germline V gene (reference sequence). Notes on this clone: Antigen: not known.

The specimen sequenced was Vdelta1+ gamma-delta thymocytes from the thymus. Indicated subset: FACS-sorted CD3+ TCRalphabeta- TCRVdelta1+ TCRVdelta2- thymocytes. The source of this sequence is a girl in the first two years of life who had congenital heart surgery. The genes are TRGV3 and TRGJP2. CDR3 residues: CATWDSPQDNSSDWIKTF. CDR3 in DNA: TGTGCCACCTGGGACAGCCCCCAGGATAATAGTAGTGATTGGATCAAGACGTTT.